Listed here are 9 T cell receptor beta chains from one sample, sequenced in a study of T cells after posttransplantation cyclophosphamide. Some clones are missing from TCRdb's copy, which holds only in-frame ones; the method was immunoSEQ multiplex PCR. The table lists some 20,000 clones, 95% to 98% of them singletons, with 0.15% to 0.2% in the top ten. The naive gate required viable CD3+CD4+ or CD3+CD8+ cells with CCR7+CD45RA+CD45RO-CD95-CD27+CD28+ phenotype. The specimen sequenced was naive CD4+ T cells sorted from PBMCs. The receptors derive from a middle-aged man in good health, CMV-negative, and a related stem cell transplant donor.

The chain combines TRBV30 with TRBJ2-7; D gene unclear. This CDR3 is built from 12 residues. V was clipped by 5 bases and J by 2 bases, with 10 bases between them. The germline V gene encodes CDR1 GTSNPN and CDR2 SVGIG (reference sequence). CDR3 sequence: CAWVPSTYEQYF. CDR3 nucleotide sequence: TGTGCCTGGGTTCCGAGCACCTACGAGCAGTACTTC.

CDR3 in amino acids: CASSYGGLDAYEQYF. As DNA, the CDR3 is TGTGCCAGCAGTTACGGGGGACTAGATGCCTACGAGCAGTACTTC. This sequence joins TRBV6-5 and TRBJ2-7; 8 nucleotides match TRBD2. The CDR3 spans 15 residues. The germline CDR1 and CDR2 sequences are MNHEY and SVGAGI. The J segment lost 2 bases and the V segment lost 2 bases, leaving 5 bases of the junction unmatched.

The J gene is TRBJ1-5, the V gene TRBV18, with D tentatively TRBD1 (5 bases). Germline V gene sequence: CDR1 KGHSH, CDR2 LQKENI. Trimming pared 2 bases from V and 2 bases from J, leaving 16 bases between. CDR3 length: 17 residues. CDR3 sequence reads: CASSPNTRQGGNQPQHF. CDR3 DNA sequence: TGTGCCAGCTCACCAAATACTCGGCAGGGCGGCAATCAGCCCCAGCATTTT.

As DNA, the CDR3 is TGTGCCAGCAGCGCGGGGACCGGGGCTTACGAGCAGTACTTC. Protein product: CASSAGTGAYEQYF. The chain carries TRBV5-6 and TRBJ2-7, with a possible D match to TRBD2 (6 bases). The germline V and J ends were trimmed by 4 bases and 4 bases, with 15 bases remaining between them. CDR1 is SGHDT, CDR2 YYEEEE, per germline. This CDR3 is 14 amino acids long.

The CDR3 nucleotides read TGTGCCAGCAGCGTAGGAGGTGGGGAGACCCAGTACTTC. It yields the protein CASSVGGGETQYF. The rearrangement uses TRBV9 and TRBJ2-5; D remains unclear. The V end lost 0 bases, the J end lost 5 bases, and 8 bases lay between the germline ends. The CDR3 runs to 13 residues. Germline CDR1 and CDR2: SGDLS and YYNGEE.

V and J are TRBV9 and TRBJ2-3, with 7 positions matching TRBD1. The CDR3 totals 15 residues. V was clipped by 5 bases and J by 3 bases; unmatched bases: 9. Germline lookup yields CDR1 SGDLS and CDR2 YYNGEE. In DNA, the CDR3 is TGTGCCAGCAGTCCCCACAGGGGACGGACAGATACGCAGTATTTT. Translation: CASSPHRGRTDTQYF.

This sequence joins TRBV20-1 and TRBJ2-1; the match to TRBD2 covers 7 bases. Trimming cost V 4 bases and J 10 bases; bases outside gene matches: 1. This CDR3 region has 10 residues. Germline-derived CDR1 and CDR2 are DFQATT and SNEGSKA (reference sequence). Here the CDR3 DNA reads TGCAGTGCTAAAGCGGGAGAGCAGTTCTTC. Amino acid sequence: CSAKAGEQFF.

This rearrangement joins TRBV5-6 to TRBJ2-6; D remains unclear. V dropped 4 bases and J dropped 0 bases, with 8 bases sitting between them. The germline V gene has CDR1 SGHDT and CDR2 YYEEEE. CDR3 length equals 15 residues. CDR3 sequence: CASSILRSGANVLTF. The CDR3 region has the DNA TGTGCCAGCAGCATACTACGCTCTGGGGCCAACGTCCTGACTTTC.

J is TRBJ1-5 and V is TRBV5-1, with 9 bases fitting TRBD1. The CDR3 sequence is 15 residues long. Looked up from germline, CDR1 is SGHRS and CDR2 is YFSETQ. J was trimmed by 1 base and V by 2 bases; bases with no gene match: 1. The CDR3 bases are TGCGCCAGCAGCTTACAGGGGGCGAGCAATCAGCCCCAGCATTTT. Translating it yields CASSLQGASNQPQHF.